A single TCR beta chain is shown here with its context. Time point given: cycle 4 day 1 (C4D1), after 6 weeks of nivolumab. Patients all relapsed after autologous stem cell transplantation, and there was variation in brentuximab vedotin exposure. This entry is derived from a study of PD-1 blockade in classical Hodgkin lymphoma. Method: immunoSEQ multiplex PCR; TCRdb's copy keeps in-frame clones and lacks some. The sample contains about 93,000 clones, approximately 78% of which appear only once. Germline V CDR1 and CDR2: KGHSH, LQKENI. V lost 3 bases and J lost 0; bases outside the gene matches: 4. The CDR3 is 17 amino acids.

The sample was peripheral blood mononuclear cells (PBMCs), taken before the fourth cycle of nivolumab. V and J are TRBV18 and TRBJ1-3; 11 bases are shared with TRBD1. This TCR derives from a human donor with classical Hodgkin lymphoma. The CDR3 sequence is CASSPRTGGASGNTIYF. The CDR3 bases are TGTGCCAGCTCACCGAGGACAGGGGGCGCCTCTGGAAACACCATATATTTT.